The 4 T cell receptor beta chains in this list originate from one sample, sequenced in a study of CD8+ T cells in alopecia areata (dated by TCRdb to the late 2010s). Library preparation was by the immunoSEQ multiplex PCR assay. RNA was extracted from all samples and reverse transcribed into cDNA as template for TCR sequencing. TCRdb stores this immuneACCESS table with in-frame sequences only. Part of the clones is absent; in the studies checked, under half of the shortfall reflects unresolved V genes, and no reason is known for the rest. This sample gives tens of thousands of clones in total; around 44% of them show up just once. The biggest ten clones account for approximately 50% of the sample. The specimen sequenced was NKG2D-low CD8+ T cells sorted from blood. In light of the paper, this sample's cell subset or site label describes: sorted CD8+ NKG2D-low blood T cells. The receptors originated from a human donor with alopecia areata.

V usage is TRBV7-8 and J usage is TRBJ2-1; D remains ambiguous. Germline CDR1 reads SGHVS; CDR2 reads FQNEAQ. The V end lost 3 bases, the J end lost 8 bases, and 2 bases lay between the germline ends. This CDR3 has 10 residues. The CDR3 coding sequence is TGTGCCAGCAGCTTTGATGAGCAGTTCTTC. Translating gives CASSFDEQFF.

This clone was observed a handful of times. The rearrangement joins TRBV23-1 to TRBJ1-5; 7 nucleotides agree with TRBD1. TRBV23-1 is an ORF, and what it does is uncertain. The CDR3 contains 14 residues. Trimming took 5 bases from V and 7 from J; bases not matched to a gene: 8. CDR3 sequence: CASSTGDNSQPQHF. The CDR3 DNA is TGCGCCAGCAGTACAGGGGATAACAGCCAGCCCCAGCATTTT.

CDR3 in amino acids: CASSLSHGARVLNEQYF. CDR3 coding DNA: TGTGCCAGCAGCCTTAGCCATGGGGCCAGGGTCCTCAACGAGCAGTACTTC. The rearrangement joins TRBV9 to TRBJ2-7, with a possible D match to TRBD1 (5 bases). The CDR3 contains 17 residues. V was pared by 4 bases and J by 5 bases, with 25 bases between. CDR1 is SGDLS and CDR2 is YYNGEE in the germline V gene. The variable domain in full, with the rest retrieved from reference TRBV9 and TRBJ2-7, is DSGVTQTPKHLITATGQRVTLRCSPRSGDLSVYWYQQSLDQGLQFLIQYYNGEERAKGNILERFSAQQFPDLHSELNLSSLELGDSALYFCASSLSHGARVLNEQYFGPGTRLTVT.

This chain joins TRBV10-3 and TRBJ2-7; 8 bases agree with TRBD1. The germline V gene encodes CDR1 ENHRY and CDR2 SYGVKD. V trimming: 4 bases; J trimming: 3 bases; junction bases outside the gene matches: 14. The length of the CDR3 is 17 residues. The CDR3 region has the DNA TGTGCCATCAGTGCCATCTCGGACAGGGAAGGAAACTACGAGCAGTACTTC. It codes for CAISAISDREGNYEQYF.